The 15 T cell receptor beta chains below were found in one sample sequenced in a study of shared clonotypes between healthy human individuals. Measured with immunoSEQ multiplex PCR; TCRdb has only the in-frame clones, and not every one. The sample holds 2 million to 3 million clones; over 85% are singletons and the top ten take about 0.34%. The sequenced material came from naive CD4+ T cells from PBMCs. Subset in this sample: CD45RA+ positively selected. The source is a man younger than 35 in good health. Some clones in this sample may be carry-over from other donors' samples.

V gene TRBV5-1 combines with J gene TRBJ1-3; TRBD1 aligns across 8 bases. With V trimmed by 4 bases and J by 4 bases, 10 bases remained unmatched. The CDR3 spans 16 residues. CDR1 SGHRS and CDR2 YFSETQ come from the germline V gene. CDR3 sequence reads: CASSPALGQGGNTIYF. CDR3 in DNA: TGCGCCAGCAGCCCGGCCCTCGGACAGGGAGGAAACACCATATATTTT.

The CDR3 coding sequence is TGCGCCAGCACCGGGACCCTTGTGGGAGAGCAGTTCTTC. This sequence encodes CASTGTLVGEQFF. The chain joins TRBV5-1 to TRBJ2-1; D tentatively reads TRBD1 or TRBD2 (5 bases each). The CDR3 runs to 13 residues. Trimming left V 6 bases short and J 10 bases short, with 17 bases between. CDR1 is SGHRS, CDR2 YFSETQ, per germline.

This chain uses TRBV4-3 with TRBJ1-1; unclear D gene. Germline CDR1 and CDR2: LGHNA and YSLEER. The CDR3 is 13 amino acids. Trimming pared 0 bases from V and 1 base from J, leaving 3 bases between. In DNA form, the CDR3 reads TGCGCCAGCAGCCAAGAGCAGAACACTGAAGCTTTCTTT. Translated, it gives CASSQEQNTEAFF.

In regard to this clone: In the same sample, other DNA sequences code for this CDR3. V is TRBV6-5 and J is TRBJ2-7; 10 bases fit TRBD2. V lost 6 bases and J lost 3; bases outside the gene matches: 2. CDR1 is MNHEY and CDR2 is SVGAGI in the germline V gene. This CDR3 is built from 13 residues. The CDR3 sequence: CASRASGSYEQYF. The CDR3 nucleotides are TGTGCCAGCAGGGCTAGCGGGAGCTACGAGCAGTACTTC.

This rearrangement joins TRBV7-6 to TRBJ2-1; no definite D call. V shed 5 bases and J shed 3 bases, with 11 bases lying between them. This CDR3 region has 14 residues. Germline V CDR1 and CDR2: SGHVS, FNYEAQ. The CDR3 region has the DNA TGTGCCAGCAGCCCTTTTGGGATCTACAATGAGCAGTTCTTC. Protein sequence: CASSPFGIYNEQFF.

V gene TRBV7-9 combines with J gene TRBJ1-2, with TRBD1 identical over 11 bases. This CDR3 has 16 amino acids. Germline V CDR1 and CDR2: SEHNR, FQNEAQ (reference sequence). J lost 8 bases, V lost 6 bases, and 14 bases had no gene match. The CDR3 reads CASRPEPGQGGGGYTF. CDR3 nucleotides: TGTGCCAGCAGACCCGAACCGGGACAGGGGGGAGGGGGCTACACCTTC.

This chain connects TRBV7-9 to TRBJ1-5, with unresolved D. Per the germline V gene, CDR1 is SEHNR and CDR2 is FQNEAQ (reference sequence). Trimming shortened V by 2 bases and J by 5 bases, and 10 bases separated the two germline ends. CDR3 length equals 14 residues. CDR3 coding DNA: TGTGCCAGCAGCTTATATTCCGAAGATCAGCCCCAGCATTTT. It specifies CASSLYSEDQPQHF.

This clone was found once. V usage is TRBV9 and J usage is TRBJ2-1; D gene unclear. The CDR3 has 13 amino acids. V was clipped by 2 bases and J by 10 bases, with 13 bases between them. Germline V gene data show CDR1 as SGDLS and CDR2 as YYNGEE. CDR3: CASSVVDMEEQFF. DNA for the CDR3: TGTGCCAGCAGCGTCGTAGACATGGAGGAGCAGTTCTTC.

CDR3 sequence: CASSPHGRGLQETQYF. CDR3 in DNA: TGTGCCAGCAGCCCCCACGGCAGGGGCCTCCAAGAGACCCAGTACTTC. The chain is built from TRBV11-2 and TRBJ2-5; the D gene is possibly TRBD1 (6 bases). The CDR3 consists of 16 residues. Germline CDR1 reads SGHAT; CDR2 reads FQNNGV. Trimming took off 5 bases at V and 1 base at J, with 17 bases between the two ends.

Only one count was recorded for this clone. The V call is TRBV5-1, the J call TRBJ2-1, with 8 bases fitting TRBD1. V shed 6 bases and J 5 bases; nucleotides not matched to a gene: 7. CDR3 size: 14 residues. Per the germline V gene, CDR1 is SGHRS and CDR2 is YFSETQ. CDR3 in amino acids: CASKGQGTNNEQFF. Written as DNA, the CDR3 is TGCGCCAGCAAAGGACAGGGTACTAACAATGAGCAGTTCTTC.

The DNA of the CDR3 is TGCGCCAGCAGCTTGACGACTAGCGTAAATGAGCAGTTCTTC. Protein product: CASSLTTSVNEQFF. The chain recombines TRBV5-1 with TRBJ2-1; TRBD2 aligns across 8 bases. The ends lost 1 base at V and 7 bases at J; junction bases unmatched: 4. Germline lookup yields CDR1 SGHRS and CDR2 YFSETQ. This CDR3 spans 14 amino acids.

The CDR3 nucleotides are TGTGCCAGCTCACCACCGCGGGGGACTAGCGGGAGGTCCCGAGGCAATGAGCAGTTCTTC. Amino acids: CASSPPRGTSGRSRGNEQFF. The chain carries TRBV18 and TRBJ2-1, with 15 bases that match TRBD2. Per germline, CDR1 KGHSH and CDR2 LQKENI. Unmatched junction bases numbered 12, after V lost 0 bases and J lost 6 bases. This CDR3 is built from 20 residues.

The rearrangement links TRBV30 to TRBJ1-1, with D possibly TRBD1 on 6 matching bases. V was cut by 2 bases and J by 8 bases, with 24 bases left in between. Germline values: CDR1 GTSNPN, CDR2 SVGIG (reference sequence). This CDR3 comprises 16 residues. The DNA for the CDR3 is TGTGCCTGGAGTTCGGGGGCAGGCCTTTCAAGGGCGGAAGCTTTCTTT. Translation gives CAWSSGAGLSRAEAFF.

V is TRBV7-3 and J is TRBJ2-2; the D gene is possibly TRBD2 (5 bases). V was trimmed by 5 bases and J by 6 bases, leaving 13 bases between them. CDR1 SGHTA and CDR2 FQGTGA come from the germline V gene. CDR3 length equals 14 residues. CDR3: CASSPNSESGELFF. DNA for the CDR3: TGTGCCAGCAGCCCGAATAGCGAGTCCGGGGAGCTGTTTTTT.

The chain links TRBV29-1 to TRBJ2-2; D is undetermined. The CDR3 has 12 residues. The V and J ends lost 3 bases and 4 bases respectively, with 6 bases between them. Germline assignment: CDR1 SQVTM and CDR2 ANQGSEA. For the CDR3, the DNA is TGCAGCGTTGATTGGGGCACCGGGGAGCTGTTTTTT. It is translated as CSVDWGTGELFF.